These T cell receptor beta chains were read from a single sample in a study of T cell responses to AZD1222 COVID-19 vaccine. Libraries were prepared by immunoSEQ multiplex PCR; TCRdb keeps only in-frame clonotypes and omits some of them. The sample consists of under 150,000 clones, roughly nine tenths of them appearing once. Sequences were derived from peripheral blood, sampled 28 days after the second AZD1222 dose. All receptors derive from an adult who received the AZD1222 COVID-19 vaccine. Both conserved end residues are part of each CDR3. Fields, in order: V gene, J gene, clone size, D gene, CDR3 DNA, CDR3 protein. D genes are given only for firm matches. Clone size is shown for a subset of rows, as once, few, many or a class of expanded clone.

>TRBV3-1/TRBV3-2|TRBJ1-6|.|.
TGTGCCAGCAGCCAACCGTATAATTCACCCCTCCACTTT
CASSQPYNSPLHF
>TRBV5-1|TRBJ1-1|.|.
TGCGCCAGCACCTACTATCCAGGGGAGGTGAGCACTGAAGCTTTCTTT
CASTYYPGEVSTEAFF
>TRBV3-1/TRBV3-2|TRBJ1-5|.|.
TGTGCCAGCAGCCAAGGCTCGACAGGAGTATATCAGCCCCAGCATTTT
CASSQGSTGVYQPQHF
>TRBV18|TRBJ2-2|once|.
TGTGCCAGCTCAAGGACAGAAGGCACCGGGGAGCTGTTTTTT
CASSRTEGTGELFF
>TRBV19|TRBJ1-5|.|.
TGTGCCAGTAGTATAGTAGGGGCTAATCAGCCCCAGCATTTT
CASSIVGANQPQHF
>TRBV2|TRBJ1-5|.|TRBD1
TGTGCCAGCACCTACAGGGGAGGGAAGCCCCAGCATTTT
CASTYRGGKPQHF
>TRBV5-1|TRBJ2-7|.|TRBD1
TGCGCCAGCAGCCTGGGGGACAGACGATCCTACGAGCAGTACTTC
CASSLGDRRSYEQYF
>TRBV19|TRBJ1-3|.|TRBD1
TGTGCCAGCCGGACAGGGGGCGCCGGAAACACCATATATTTT
CASRTGGAGNTIYF
>TRBV3-1/TRBV3-2|TRBJ1-1|.|.
TGTGCCAGCAGCCAGGGAGGGTTCGAAGCTTTCTTT
CASSQGGFEAFF
>TRBV19|TRBJ2-3|.|.
TGTGCCAGTAGTGAGCGACGGGTGAGGGATACGCAGTATTTT
CASSERRVRDTQYF
>TRBV18|TRBJ1-2|.|TRBD1
TGTGCCAGCTCACCATTCGGGACAGGCATCGACTATGGCTACACCTTC
CASSPFGTGIDYGYTF
>TRBV30|TRBJ1-2|.|.
TGTGCCTGGAGTGTACGGGGGGCTTACTACACCTTC
CAWSVRGAYYTF
>TRBV5-1|TRBJ2-1|.|.
TGCGCCAGCAGCAAGGACGGGGGCAATGAGCAGTTCTTC
CASSKDGGNEQFF
>TRBV25-1|TRBJ1-1|.|.
TGTGCCAGCAGTGAATCGCGGTACCGCACTGAAGCTTTCTTT
CASSESRYRTEAFF
>TRBV6-5|TRBJ1-4|.|.
TGTGCCAGCACTTCGAGCCGCGCAACTAATGAAAAACTGTTTTTT
CASTSSRATNEKLFF
>TRBV4-1|TRBJ2-1|.|TRBD2
TGCGCCAGCAGCCTGCCTCTAGCGGGAACCTACAATGAGCAGTTCTTC
CASSLPLAGTYNEQFF
>TRBV12-3/TRBV12-4|TRBJ2-2|.|.
TGTGCCAGCCTGCCCAAAACCGGGGAGCTGTTTTTT
CASLPKTGELFF
>TRBV6-5|TRBJ1-5|.|TRBD1
TGTGCCAGCAGATGGACAGGGCTTGGTCAGCCCCAGCATTTT
CASRWTGLGQPQHF
>TRBV5-1|TRBJ2-2|.|TRBD2
TGCGCCAGCAGCCTACTAGCGGAGCCCACCGGGGAGCTGTTTTTT
CASSLLAEPTGELFF
>TRBV5-1|TRBJ2-5|.|TRBD2
TGCGCCAGCAGCTTGGAGCTAGCGGGATCAGAGACCCAGTACTTC
CASSLELAGSETQYF
>TRBV6-5|TRBJ2-2|.|TRBD1
TGTGCCAGCAGACGGACAGGGGGCCGAACCGGGGAGCTGTTTTTT
CASRRTGGRTGELFF
>TRBV3-1/TRBV3-2|TRBJ1-2|.|.
TGTGCCAGCAGCCAAGACGGGGACACCCTAAACTATGGCTACACCTTC
CASSQDGDTLNYGYTF
>TRBV30|TRBJ2-2|few|TRBD2
TGTGCCTGGAATAGAGGGGCTAGCGGGCCCGGGGAGCTGTTTTTT
CAWNRGASGPGELFF
>TRBV28|TRBJ2-5|.|TRBD1
TGTGCCAGCAGTGACAGGGCAAAAGAGACCCAGTACTTC
CASSDRAKETQYF
>TRBV5-6|TRBJ2-2|.|.
TGTGCCAGCAGCTCCCGGACAGCAATGAACACCGGGGAGCTGTTTTTT
CASSSRTAMNTGELFF
>TRBV12-5|TRBJ2-5|.|TRBD2
TGTGCTAGTGGTTTTTCGGGGTGCAAGAATAGCGGGAGTGGGGCCGTATACCAAGAGACCCAGTACTTC
CASGFSGCKNSGSGAVYQETQYF
>TRBV3-1/TRBV3-2|TRBJ1-3|.|.
TGTGCCAGCAGTTCCCCGCGGGTGGGTGGAAACACCATATATTTT
CASSSPRVGGNTIYF
>TRBV3-1/TRBV3-2|TRBJ2-5|.|.
TGTGCCAGCAGCCTCACAAGCGGTGGCCCCGGGGAGACCCAGTACTTC
CASSLTSGGPGETQYF
>TRBV5-1|TRBJ1-4|.|TRBD1
TGCGCCAGCAGCGGGGGGACAGTCCGCGGTGAAAAACTGTTTTTT
CASSGGTVRGEKLFF
>TRBV6-5|TRBJ1-3|.|.
TGTGCCAGCAGTTACTCGTCCGCCTCTGGAAACACCATATATTTT
CASSYSSASGNTIYF
>TRBV7-3|TRBJ1-1|once|.
TGTGCCAGCAGCCTCTCCTCCGGGACAGAAGCTTTCTTT
CASSLSSGTEAFF
>TRBV2|TRBJ1-4|.|TRBD1
TGTGCCAGCAACCGACAGGGATCTAATGAAAAACTGTTTTTT
CASNRQGSNEKLFF
>TRBV14|TRBJ1-6|few|.
TGTGCCAGCAGCCGAGGACTTAAGAATTCACCCCTCCACTTT
CASSRGLKNSPLHF
>TRBV2|TRBJ1-1|.|.
TGTGCCACGATTTTTGGGGGGAGGACTGAAGCTTTCTTT
CATIFGGRTEAFF
>TRBV7-9|TRBJ2-5|.|.
TGTGCCAGCAGCTTAGATACCTCCCAGGAGACCCAGTACTTC
CASSLDTSQETQYF
>TRBV27|TRBJ2-7|.|TRBD2
TGTGCCAGCAGTTTAAATGGGGCTAGCGGGCCTTCCTACGAGCAGTACTTC
CASSLNGASGPSYEQYF
>TRBV19|TRBJ1-2|.|.
TGTGCCAGTCGCGGGGGGCCAGCGCTCTATGGCTACACCTTC
CASRGGPALYGYTF
>TRBV12-3/TRBV12-4|TRBJ1-1|.|.
TGTGCCAGCACCCTCCAGGCCGGTGAAGCTTTCTTT
CASTLQAGEAFF
>TRBV2|TRBJ1-1|.|.
TGTGCCAGCAGTGAAGCCTCCGGGATGAACACTGAAGCTTTCTTT
CASSEASGMNTEAFF
>TRBV11-2|TRBJ1-4|.|.
TGTGCCAGCAGCTTAGATTTGGGGCTAGCAGGGAAACTGTTTTTT
CASSLDLGLAGKLFF
>TRBV30|TRBJ1-1|.|.
TGTGCCTACCGACACTACACTGAAGCTTTCTTT
CAYRHYTEAFF
>TRBV7-2|TRBJ1-2|.|TRBD1
TGTGCCAGCAGCTTAGCCATCATCGGCAGGGGGTTAAGTGGCTACACCTTC
CASSLAIIGRGLSGYTF
>TRBV4-1|TRBJ1-1|.|.
TGCGCCAGCAGCTCGGACGGCACTGAAGCTTTCTTT
CASSSDGTEAFF
>TRBV3-1/TRBV3-2|TRBJ1-2|.|.
TGTGCCAGCAGCCAAGAGGGCCCAGGGAGGGATGGCTACACCTTC
CASSQEGPGRDGYTF
>TRBV27|TRBJ1-5|.|.
TGTGCCAGCAGTTTAGCCAGGGATAGCAATCAGCCCCAGCATTTT
CASSLARDSNQPQHF
>TRBV11-2|TRBJ1-2|.|.
TGTGCCAGCAGCCCCCATCCCTTAGCTAACTATGGCTACACCTTC
CASSPHPLANYGYTF
>TRBV7-9|TRBJ1-4|.|.
TGTGCCAGCAGCAGAGCCGGACGAAGGAATGAAAAACTGTTTTTT
CASSRAGRRNEKLFF
>TRBV4-1|TRBJ1-2|.|.
TGCGCCAGCAGCCAAGTCGCAGGGGACTATGGCTACACCTTC
CASSQVAGDYGYTF
>TRBV9|TRBJ2-2|few|.
TGTGCCAGCAGCGTAGCGCCCGGGGAGCTGTTTTTT
CASSVAPGELFF